The T cell receptor beta chain under discussion was sequenced for a study of blood T cells in healthy people across ages. Background on the study: Template switching picked up about one barcoded beta molecule for each two T cells.

This clonotype was counted only a few times. Germline V lookup: CDR1 SGHRS, CDR2 YFSETQ. V shed 1 base, J shed 0 bases, and the junction held 2 bases outside the gene matches. This CDR3 is built from 15 residues. Through a sample-barcoded 5' primer and a J-beta primer mix, a second PCR was run for about 6 to 11 cycles. TCRdb called the 5' RACE reads again in MiXCR, with one record for every CDR3 protein. The sample records 600,000 to 850,000 distinct CDR3 sequences, roughly 47% being singletons. The chain uses TRBV5-1 and TRBJ2-5, with 8 bases that match TRBD2. The origin of this receptor is a woman in her sixties or seventies in good health. The source material was blood. The CDR3 protein is CASSLPAGDQETQYF. The CDR3 region has the DNA TGCGCCAGCAGCTTGCCAGCGGGGGACCAAGAGACCCAGTACTTC.